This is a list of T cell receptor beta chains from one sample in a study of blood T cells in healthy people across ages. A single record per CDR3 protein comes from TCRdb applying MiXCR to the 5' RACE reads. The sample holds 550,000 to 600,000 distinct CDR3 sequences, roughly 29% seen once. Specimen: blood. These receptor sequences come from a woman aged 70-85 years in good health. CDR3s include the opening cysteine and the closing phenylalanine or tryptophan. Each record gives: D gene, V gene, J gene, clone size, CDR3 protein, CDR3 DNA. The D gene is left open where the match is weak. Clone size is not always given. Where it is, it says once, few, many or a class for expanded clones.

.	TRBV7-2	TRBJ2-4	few	CASSLVWSGENIQYF	TGTGCCAGCAGCTTAGTGTGGTCAGGGGAAAACATTCAGTACTTC
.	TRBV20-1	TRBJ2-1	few	CSVGYNEQFF	TGCAGTGTCGGTTACAATGAGCAGTTCTTC
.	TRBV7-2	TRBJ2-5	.	CASSPIRETQYF	TGTGCCAGCAGCCCTATTAGGGAGACCCAGTACTTC
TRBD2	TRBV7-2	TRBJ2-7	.	CASSFSGTRNYEQYF	TGTGCCAGCAGCTTTTCCGGGACTAGGAACTACGAGCAGTACTTC
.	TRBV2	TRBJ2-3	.	CASSEEDTQYF	TGTGCCAGCAGTGAGGAGGATACGCAGTATTTT
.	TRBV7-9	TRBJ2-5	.	CASSPVKGRETQYF	TGTGCCAGCAGCCCCGTAAAGGGGAGAGAGACCCAGTACTTC
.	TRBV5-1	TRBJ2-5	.	CASSTSTGGTQYF	TGCGCCAGCAGCACTTCAACGGGCGGGACCCAGTACTTC
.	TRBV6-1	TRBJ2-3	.	CASSEAVLGITDTQYF	TGTGCCAGCAGTGAAGCAGTTCTCGGAATCACAGATACGCAGTATTTT
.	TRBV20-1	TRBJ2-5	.	CSAVGRNQETQYF	TGCAGTGCCGTGGGGCGGAACCAAGAGACCCAGTACTTC
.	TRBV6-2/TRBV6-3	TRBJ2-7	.	CASSREQANLGGQYF	TGTGCCAGCAGCCGCGAACAGGCCAACCTTGGGGGGCAGTACTTC